The rows below give T cell receptor beta chains drawn from one sample of a study of blood T cell repertoires in COVID-19. Assay used: immunoSEQ multiplex PCR; TCRdb lists only in-frame clones, some missing. The data show 200,000 to 250,000 clones, with 75% to 90% seen just once and roughly 3% held by the top ten. Sequencing was done on a sample of peripheral blood. These receptors originate from a man younger than 45 with COVID-19, enrolled during active disease. CDR3s leave out the opening cysteine and the closing phenylalanine or tryptophan. The D gene is left open where the match is weak. Size tells how often a clone was seen (once, few, many) or the class of an expanded clone, and some rows leave it out.

j_gene: TRBJ2-1; abundance: few; len: 10; d_gene: TRBD1; v_gene: TRBV6-2/TRBV6-3; CDR3aa: ASSDRGNEQF
j_gene: TRBJ2-1; abundance: NA; len: 13; d_gene: NA; v_gene: TRBV29-1; CDR3aa: SVAESGTFRIEQF
j_gene: TRBJ2-1; abundance: NA; len: 13; d_gene: TRBD2; v_gene: TRBV10-3; CDR3aa: AISEGLAGHNEQF
j_gene: TRBJ1-1; abundance: NA; len: 9; d_gene: NA; v_gene: TRBV6-2/TRBV6-3; CDR3aa: ASSYDSEAF
j_gene: TRBJ1-5; abundance: NA; len: 12; d_gene: TRBD1; v_gene: TRBV2; CDR3aa: ASTYRDRDQPQH
j_gene: TRBJ2-7; abundance: NA; len: 11; d_gene: TRBD1; v_gene: TRBV28; CDR3aa: ASSWTGAYEQY
j_gene: TRBJ1-6; abundance: NA; len: 11; d_gene: NA; v_gene: TRBV9; CDR3aa: ASSVGPNSPLH
j_gene: TRBJ2-1; abundance: NA; len: 13; d_gene: NA; v_gene: TRBV9; CDR3aa: ASSVSGDSYNEQF
j_gene: TRBJ1-5; abundance: NA; len: 13; d_gene: TRBD1; v_gene: TRBV18; CDR3aa: ASSPAGGYNQPQH
j_gene: TRBJ2-7; abundance: NA; len: 11; d_gene: TRBD1; v_gene: TRBV29-1; CDR3aa: SVDGTGAGEQY
j_gene: TRBJ2-3; abundance: NA; len: 13; d_gene: NA; v_gene: TRBV5-1; CDR3aa: ASSFGQAYTDTQY
j_gene: TRBJ2-5; abundance: NA; len: 12; d_gene: TRBD1; v_gene: TRBV30; CDR3aa: ARRDRVSQETQY
j_gene: TRBJ1-2; abundance: NA; len: 14; d_gene: TRBD1; v_gene: TRBV7-9; CDR3aa: ASSSVRGTGNYGYT